This TCR beta chain derives from a study of shared clonotypes between healthy human individuals. On the study more broadly: Researchers assigned three CD4 naive, three CD4 memory, two CD8 naive and one CD8 memory plate to each donor.

A remark on this clone: The antigen is unknown.

A deep-level run was used for the assay. Generated by immunoSEQ multiplex PCR, the TCRdb table keeps only in-frame clones and is missing some. Among roughly 1,600,000 clones, approximately 98.5% were seen once, and the ten largest hold approximately 0.38%. Regarding the study as a whole: Generation probabilities of non-shared clonotypes were lower (relative to those shared by all four donors).

In germline, CDR1 is SNHLY, CDR2 FYNNEI. The trim removed 7 bases at V and 8 bases at J, leaving 9 bases unmatched. The CDR3 has 14 residues. CD4+ cells yielded CD45RA+ naive and CD45RA-negative memory subsets. Sequences were obtained from naive CD4+ T cells sorted from blood. Subset described: CD45RA+ positively selected. This sequence originates from a man aged 25 to 40 in good health. The chain links TRBV2 to TRBJ1-4; TRBD1 matches 8 bases. The CDR3 DNA sequence: TGTGCCAGCATCCCTGACAGGGGTGGCGAAAAACTGTTTTTT. Translating it yields CASIPDRGGEKLFF.